Each of the 30 T cell receptor beta chains below was sequenced from the same sample in a study of blood T cell repertoires in COVID-19. Clones were read by immunoSEQ multiplex PCR, and TCRdb kept only the in-frame ones, dropping some. Of 310,000 or so clones listed, about 88% were seen once; the top ten hold approximately 8.8%. Sequences were obtained from PBMCs or T cells enriched from blood (not recorded which). The receptors shown here come from a woman aged 35 to 49 who had recovered from COVID-19.

The V gene is TRBV10-1, the J gene TRBJ2-1, with D maybe TRBD2 (7 bases). There are 16 residues in the CDR3. Trimming removed 4 bases from V and 3 bases from J, with 16 bases in between. Germline CDR1 WNHNN, CDR2 SYGVQD (reference sequence). The CDR3 DNA is TGCGCCAGCAGTGGCCGGGCGGGGGACAACTACAATGAGCAGTTCTTC. This gives the protein CASSGRAGDNYNEQFF.

A few counts support this clone. In DNA, the CDR3 is TGTGCCAGCAGGGCGAGTCAGGGGGCAGCCTACGAGCAGTACTTC. It yields the protein CASRASQGAAYEQYF. The V and J genes are TRBV2 and TRBJ2-7, with 8 positions matching TRBD1. This CDR3 is 15 amino acids long. The trim removed 6 bases at V and 2 bases at J, leaving 9 bases unmatched. Looked up from germline, CDR1 is SNHLY and CDR2 is FYNNEI.

Only one count was recorded for this clone. The chain is built from TRBV19 and TRBJ1-2, with TRBD1 matching 9 bases. Germline V CDR1 and CDR2: LNHDA, SQIVND (reference sequence). This CDR3 spans 15 amino acids. The trim removed 4 bases at V and 4 bases at J, leaving 7 bases unmatched. CDR3 nucleotide sequence: TGTGCCAGTAGTACCCCACAGGGGGCATTCTATGGCTACACCTTC. Translation: CASSTPQGAFYGYTF.

This clone was found once. The chain is built from TRBV29-1 and TRBJ2-1; 8 nucleotides align to TRBD1. With V trimmed by 3 bases and J by 4 bases, 8 bases remained unmatched. CDR1 is SQVTM and CDR2 is ANQGSEA in the germline V gene. The CDR3 totals 15 residues. CDR3 amino acids: CSVETGEGSYNEQFF. CDR3 DNA sequence: TGCAGCGTTGAGACAGGGGAAGGGTCATACAATGAGCAGTTCTTC.

The chain links TRBV5-4 to TRBJ2-1; 12 bases map to TRBD2. V gave up 3 bases and J gave up 0 bases; unmatched junction bases: 10. CDR3 length: 19 residues. The V gene's germline CDR1 is SGHNT and CDR2 YYREEE (reference sequence). CDR3 sequence (DNA): TGTGCCAGCAGCTCCCGGACTAGCGGGATGGGGAGCTCCTACAATGAGCAGTTCTTC. As protein: CASSSRTSGMGSSYNEQFF.

A single count supports this clone. The gene calls are TRBV10-3 and TRBJ1-6; 8 bases fit TRBD1. V lost 4 bases, J lost 10 bases, and 6 bases stayed unmatched. The germline V gene has CDR1 ENHRY and CDR2 SYGVKD. The CDR3 contains 14 residues. The CDR3 region has the DNA TGTGCCATCAGTGGCGGACAGGGTGGATCACCCCTCCACTTT. Translated: CAISGGQGGSPLHF.

The rearrangement uses TRBV12-3 or TRBV12-4 and TRBJ2-5; perhaps TRBD2 as D (5 bases). The CDR3 totals 13 residues. Trimming cost V 5 bases and J 0 bases, with 7 bases left between them. The CDR3 nucleotides are TGTGCCAGCAGTCCGACTAACCAAGAGACCCAGTACTTC. This encodes CASSPTNQETQYF.

The chain couples TRBV6-5 to TRBJ2-1, with 12 bases lining up with TRBD2. Germline CDR1 and CDR2: MNHEY and SVGAGI. V gave up 6 bases and J gave up 9 bases; unmatched junction bases: 9. The CDR3 length is 15 residues. In DNA form, the CDR3 reads TGTGCCAGCAGCCTACTAGCGGGAGGCGCGGGTGAGCAGTTCTTC. As protein: CASSLLAGGAGEQFF.

The chain employs TRBV6-4 and TRBJ2-7; TRBD1 might be the D (6 bases). Germline CDR1 MRHNA, CDR2 SNTAGT. Trimming left V 7 bases short and J 6 bases short, with 10 bases between. The CDR3 sequence is 11 residues long. The CDR3 loop reads CASTRTAEQYF. CDR3 sequence (DNA): TGTGCCAGCACCCGGACAGCCGAGCAGTACTTC.

CDR3: CASSPGLAGALEQFF. The CDR3 nucleotides read TGTGCCAGCAGTCCTGGACTAGCGGGGGCCCTTGAGCAGTTCTTC. The rearrangement links TRBV7-2 to TRBJ2-1; 13 bases are shared with TRBD2. The CDR3 is made up of 15 amino acids. Looked up from germline, CDR1 is SGHTA and CDR2 is FQGNSA. Trimming at V came to 6 bases and at J to 9 bases, leaving 8 bases not matched to a gene. The full variable domain, in which reference TRBV7-2 and TRBJ2-1 provide the parts outside the CDR3, is GAGVSQSPSNKVTEKGKDVELRCDPISGHTALYWYRQSLGQGLEFLIYFQGNSAPDKSGLPSDRFSAERTGGSVSTLTIQRTQQEDSAVYLCASSPGLAGALEQFFGPGTRLTVL.

The chain has TRBV19 and TRBJ1-5; possible D gene TRBD1, 5 bases. Trimming shortened V by 3 bases and J by 7 bases, and 16 bases separated the two germline ends. This CDR3 is 15 amino acids long. CDR1 is LNHDA, CDR2 SQIVND, per germline (reference sequence). The CDR3 reads CASSIGGGHGQPQHF. CDR3 nucleotides: TGTGCCAGTAGTATTGGCGGGGGTCACGGACAGCCCCAGCATTTT.

This chain joins TRBV6-2 or TRBV6-3 and TRBJ1-4; D gene ambiguous. V dropped 5 bases and J dropped 4 bases, with 11 bases sitting between them. The germline V gene has CDR1 MNHEY and CDR2 SVGEGT. The CDR3 covers 14 residues. The CDR3 sequence: CASSRGDFNEKLFF. CDR3 DNA: TGTGCCAGCAGTCGAGGAGACTTTAATGAAAAACTGTTTTTT.

This chain joins TRBV5-4 and TRBJ2-2, with D tentatively TRBD2 (7 bases). Trimming left V 4 bases short and J 4 bases short, with 14 bases between. CDR3 length: 15 residues. From germline, CDR1 is SGHNT and CDR2 YYREEE (reference sequence). The CDR3 is CASSVPGGPTGELFF. DNA of the CDR3: TGTGCCAGCAGCGTTCCCGGGGGGCCCACCGGGGAGCTGTTTTTT.

The rearrangement links TRBV9 to TRBJ2-7; 7 positions agree with TRBD1. Per the germline V gene, CDR1 is SGDLS and CDR2 is YYNGEE. V lost 0 bases to trimming and J lost 0 bases; unmatched junction nucleotides: 3. The CDR3 spans 15 residues. CDR3: CASSVAGTASYEQYF. As DNA, the CDR3 is TGTGCCAGCAGCGTAGCAGGGACAGCCTCCTACGAGCAGTACTTC.

The chain recombines TRBV4-3 with TRBJ2-1; TRBD2 matches at 13 bases. V dropped 4 bases and J dropped 3; count of bases not matched to a gene: 3. Germline CDR1 and CDR2: LGHNA and YSLEER. CDR3 size: 16 residues. The CDR3 region has the DNA TGCGCCAGCAGCCGGACTAGCGGGAGAATCTACAATGAGCAGTTCTTC. It codes for CASSRTSGRIYNEQFF.

The V call is TRBV11-3, the J call TRBJ2-1; 8 nucleotides align to TRBD2. Germline CDR1 reads SGHNT; CDR2 reads YENEEA. The CDR3 contains 15 residues. Trimming at V came to 3 bases and at J to 2 bases, leaving 3 bases not matched to a gene. Here the CDR3 DNA reads TGTGCCAGCAGCTTGTTCGGGGGGGCCTACAATGAGCAGTTCTTC. Amino acids: CASSLFGGAYNEQFF.

J is TRBJ2-3 and V is TRBV7-2; 12 nucleotides line up with TRBD2. The CDR3 consists of 16 residues. Trimming removed 6 bases from V and 2 bases from J; junction bases left unmatched: 6. Germline CDR1 and CDR2: SGHTA and FQGNSA. CDR3 loop: CASRHLAGGPTDTQYF. CDR3 nucleotide sequence: TGTGCCAGCAGACACCTAGCGGGAGGGCCCACAGATACGCAGTATTTT.

This chain uses TRBV10-3 with TRBJ2-7, with D perhaps matching TRBD1 (6 bases). The germline V gene has CDR1 ENHRY and CDR2 SYGVKD. V lost 10 bases and J 4 bases, leaving 11 bases between the germline ends. This CDR3 has 11 amino acids. CDR3: CATLQGYEQYF. The DNA of the CDR3 is TGTGCCACTTTACAGGGATACGAGCAGTACTTC.

The gene calls are TRBV5-4 and TRBJ2-3, with a weak D call TRBD1 (5 bases). V lost 4 bases, J lost 2 bases, and 17 bases lay in between. The germline CDR1 and CDR2 sequences are SGHNT and YYREEE (reference sequence). CDR3 size: 16 residues. DNA for the CDR3: TGTGCCAGCAGCCCCTATCAGGGTAGGGCCACAGATACGCAGTATTTT. It specifies CASSPYQGRATDTQYF.

The chain is built from TRBV7-2 and TRBJ2-5, with 15 bases fitting TRBD2. The V and J ends lost 4 bases and 1 base, in that order; junction bases with no gene match: 7. This CDR3 comprises 18 residues. Per the germline V gene, CDR1 is SGHTA and CDR2 is FQGNSA. CDR3 in amino acids: CASSSDPGLAGGQETQYF. As DNA, the CDR3 is TGTGCCAGCAGCTCGGATCCGGGACTAGCGGGGGGCCAAGAGACCCAGTACTTC.

The chain couples TRBV9 to TRBJ2-7, with 9 bases lining up with TRBD1. Germline V gene lookup returns CDR1 SGDLS and CDR2 YYNGEE. There are 16 residues in the CDR3. With 3 bases clipped from V and 4 bases from J, the junction kept 11 bases outside the gene matches. The chain's CDR3 is CASSAVGTGLSYEQYF. The CDR3 DNA follows: TGTGCCAGCAGCGCCGTTGGGACAGGGTTGTCTTACGAGCAGTACTTC.

V is TRBV6-5 and J is TRBJ1-2; no firm D call. Trimming took 0 bases from V and 0 from J, leaving 11 bases between them. Germline CDR1 and CDR2: MNHEY and SVGAGI. This CDR3 comprises 16 residues. The CDR3 nucleotides are TGTGCCAGCAGTTACTCGGGGAGGGCTACTAACTATGGCTACACCTTC. It encodes CASSYSGRATNYGYTF.

The rearrangement links TRBV19 to TRBJ2-7; weak D call: TRBD1 (6 bases). V was trimmed by 5 bases and J by 2 bases, leaving 16 bases between them. The CDR3 runs 15 residues. Germline V gene sequence: CDR1 LNHDA, CDR2 SQIVND (reference sequence). The CDR3 is CASSARTALAYEQYF. The CDR3 coding sequence is TGTGCCAGTAGTGCTCGGACAGCCCTTGCCTACGAGCAGTACTTC.

This chain's CDR3 is CASSLVEGPEKLFF. The CDR3 DNA reads TGCGCCAGCAGCTTGGTGGAGGGACCTGAAAAACTGTTTTTT. V usage is TRBV5-1 and J usage is TRBJ1-4; the D gene is possibly TRBD1 (5 bases). Germline CDR1 is SGHRS and CDR2 is YFSETQ. Trimming shortened V by 0 bases and J by 7 bases, and 10 bases separated the two germline ends. CDR3 size: 14 residues.

This clone was observed once. V gene TRBV6-5 combines with J gene TRBJ2-2; perhaps TRBD1 as D (5 bases). There are 13 residues in the CDR3. Germline V gene sequence: CDR1 MNHEY, CDR2 SVGAGI. V was cut by 5 bases and J by 3 bases, with 7 bases left in between. The CDR3 is CASSTGYTGELFF. CDR3 nucleotide sequence: TGTGCCAGCAGTACAGGTTACACCGGGGAGCTGTTTTTT.

The chain combines TRBV9 with TRBJ2-1, with TRBD2 identical over 7 bases. The CDR3 extends over 18 amino acids. Germline V lookup: CDR1 SGDLS, CDR2 YYNGEE. Trimming took 1 base from V and 6 from J; bases not matched to a gene: 16. The CDR3, as DNA: TGTGCCAGCAGCGTACTGGCGGGAGTCTTCCATTCGGGCAATGAGCAGTTCTTC. Translated, it gives CASSVLAGVFHSGNEQFF. Full variable domain (rest looked up from reference TRBV9 and TRBJ2-1): DSGVTQTPKHLITATGQRVTLRCSPRSGDLSVYWYQQSLDQGLQFLIQYYNGEERAKGNILERFSAQQFPDLHSELNLSSLELGDSALYFCASSVLAGVFHSGNEQFFGPGTRLTVL.

V is TRBV7-3 and J is TRBJ2-3; 9 nucleotides agree with TRBD2. The junction had 5 bases not matched to a gene; V was cut back by 2 bases and J by 2 bases. CDR1 is SGHTA, CDR2 FQGTGA, per germline. The CDR3 contains 16 residues. The CDR3 bases are TGTGCCAGCAGCTTACAGAGCGGGGGGCCCACAGATACGCAGTATTTT. Translation: CASSLQSGGPTDTQYF.

V is TRBV19 and J is TRBJ1-1, with D unresolved. CDR3 length: 11 residues. The V and J ends lost 7 bases and 9 bases respectively, with 12 bases between them. Germline values: CDR1 LNHDA, CDR2 SQIVND (reference sequence). The CDR3 here is CASISTGKAFF. For the CDR3, the DNA is TGTGCCAGTATCTCAACGGGTAAAGCTTTCTTT.

The chain is built from TRBV9 and TRBJ1-1; a weak D match, TRBD1 (6 bases). Per germline, CDR1 SGDLS and CDR2 YYNGEE. V shed 4 bases and J shed 5 bases, with 12 bases lying between them. The CDR3 loop spans 13 amino acids. CDR3 sequence reads: CASSSRGGTEAFF. The CDR3 bases are TGTGCCAGCAGCTCGAGAGGGGGAACTGAAGCTTTCTTT. The full variable domain, its missing parts supplied by reference TRBV9 and TRBJ1-1, is DSGVTQTPKHLITATGQRVTLRCSPRSGDLSVYWYQQSLDQGLQFLIQYYNGEERAKGNILERFSAQQFPDLHSELNLSSLELGDSALYFCASSSRGGTEAFFGQGTRLTVV.

This clone was picked up a small number of times. This rearrangement joins TRBV29-1 to TRBJ2-5; 8 bases fit TRBD2. From germline, CDR1 is SQVTM and CDR2 ANQGSEA. J gave up 1 base and V 7 bases, and 5 bases lay outside the gene matches. The CDR3 is 13 amino acids. This chain's CDR3 is CSARGAGQETQYF. DNA of the CDR3: TGCAGCGCGCGGGGGGCCGGCCAAGAGACCCAGTACTTC.